The 2 T cell receptor beta chains listed next were all sequenced from one sample in a study of Graves' ophthalmopathy and Graves' hyperthyroidism (dated by TCRdb to about 2018). The data were produced on an Illumina HiSeq 2000. TCR beta CDR3 regions were amplified from RNA transcripts for repertoire sequencing. HTBI primers and the Qiagen OneStep RT-PCR kit were used in a first-round RT-PCR, which was followed by a second-round multiplex PCR, size selection and purification. TCRdb trimmed public reads at Q25 via fastp, called clones via MiXCR and kept in-frame beta chains. Rows are unified per CDR3 protein, each entry keeping the most common DNA and genes. The table for this sample lists roughly 51,000 distinct CDR3 sequences; about 50% of them were counted only once. The ten largest clones capture under 30% of the sample. The sequenced material came from peripheral blood. All receptors come from an adult man with Graves' ophthalmopathy.

Comments on this clonotype: The junction and the germline gene differ at one end; a read error may be behind it. The genes are TRBV7-2 and TRBJ2-3; TRBD1 might be the D (5 bases). Germline V lookup: CDR1 SGHTA, CDR2 FQGNSA. CDR3 length equals 13 residues. The CDR3 region has the DNA TGTGCCAACAGCTCGCACAGGCCAGATACGCAGTATTTT. This gives the protein CANSSHRPDTQYF.

This clonotype has only one observation. The chain couples TRBV7-2 to TRBJ1-5, with D unclear. The CDR3 runs to 15 residues. Trimming stripped 1 base from V and 2 bases from J, with 9 bases between. Germline-derived CDR1 and CDR2 are SGHTA and FQGNSA. CDR3 nucleotides: TGTGCCAGCAGCTTAGAGGCCGGGGGCAATCAGCCCCAGCATTTT. Translated: CASSLEAGGNQPQHF. The whole variable domain, remainder taken from reference TRBV7-2 and TRBJ1-5, is GAGVSQSPSNKVTEKGKDVELRCDPISGHTALYWYRQSLGQGLEFLIYFQGNSAPDKSGLPSDRFSAERTGGSVSTLTIQRTQQEDSAVYLCASSLEAGGNQPQHFGDGTRLSIL.